Following are 15 T cell receptor beta chains from one sample sequenced in a study of neurological immune-mediated disorders (dated by TCRdb to the late 2010s). The protocol used for the library was 5' RACE. This sample was sequenced with an Illumina HiSeq 2500. TCRdb ran its own pipeline on the public reads, namely fastp trimming at Q25 and MiXCR clone calling, and kept in-frame beta chains. Identical CDR3 protein sequences are pooled into one entry, listed with their most common genes and DNA. The sample contains about 76,000 distinct CDR3 sequences, 15% to 20% of them found a single time. Roughly 14% of the sample rests with the top ten. The material sequenced was PBMCs. These receptors were taken from a woman aged 40 to 50 in good health.

This clonotype was recorded many times. The chain joins TRBV4-3 to TRBJ2-7; D possibly corresponds to TRBD1 (6 bases). Germline lookup yields CDR1 LGHNA and CDR2 YSLEER. The germline V and J ends were trimmed by 1 base and 4 bases, with 17 bases remaining between them. This CDR3 has 16 residues. CDR3 in DNA: TGCGCCAGCAGCCAAGGGTACGAAGGGGGAGCGTACGAGCAGTACTTC. It translates to CASSQGYEGGAYEQYF.

This clonotype was seen ten or more times. This chain links TRBV12-5 with TRBJ2-3, with D perhaps matching TRBD2 (6 bases). Germline V gene data show CDR1 as LGHNT and CDR2 as FRNRAP. The CDR3 covers 15 residues. Deletions cut 3 bases from V and 2 bases from J, with 12 bases between. The CDR3 DNA is TGTGCTAGTGGTTTCGGGAGTGTGGACACAGATACGCAGTATTTT. It is translated as CASGFGSVDTDTQYF.

The rearrangement links TRBV9 to TRBJ1-2; 8 bases map to TRBD1. This CDR3 has 14 residues. Germline V gene data show CDR1 as SGDLS and CDR2 as YYNGEE. Unmatched junction bases numbered 5, after V lost 0 bases and J lost 7 bases. CDR3 loop: CASSVAGQVGGYTF. CDR3 DNA: TGTGCCAGCAGCGTAGCGGGACAGGTTGGTGGCTACACCTTC.

This clonotype has at least ten counts. The chain joins TRBV5-6 to TRBJ2-7, with D uncertain. Germline V gene lookup returns CDR1 SGHDT and CDR2 YYEEEE. CDR3 length: 15 amino acids. V lost 5 bases, J lost 7 bases, and 22 bases lay in between. The CDR3 sequence: CASRKPGAEIGEQYF. CDR3 in DNA: TGTGCCAGCAGGAAACCGGGCGCCGAAATTGGGGAGCAGTACTTC.

This clonotype has ten or more counts. This chain links TRBV29-1 with TRBJ1-1, with a tentative D call TRBD1 (5 bases). Trimming stripped 6 bases from V and 3 bases from J, with 8 bases between. The CDR3 contains 11 residues. Germline V lookup: CDR1 SQVTM, CDR2 ANQGSEA. In DNA, the CDR3 is TGCAGCGTGGGACTTCACACTGAAGCTTTCTTT. Its protein product is CSVGLHTEAFF.

This clonotype was recorded many times. V usage is TRBV5-6 and J usage is TRBJ1-5, with D possibly being TRBD1 (5 bases). V dropped 4 bases and J dropped 6 bases, with 8 bases sitting between them. Germline V gene sequence: CDR1 SGHDT, CDR2 YYEEEE. This CDR3 is built from 12 residues. The CDR3 reads CASSQQGQPQHF. The CDR3, as DNA: TGTGCCAGCAGCCAGCAGGGTCAGCCCCAGCATTTT.

This clonotype was seen ten or more times. This chain links TRBV10-3 with TRBJ1-1; TRBD1 might be the D (6 bases). Germline values: CDR1 ENHRY, CDR2 SYGVKD. With 0 bases removed from V and 4 bases from J, the gap between germline ends came to 12 bases. The CDR3 has 15 residues. CDR3 DNA: TGTGCCATCAGTGAGTCGGTCCAGGGGACCACTGAAGCTTTCTTT. Protein product: CAISESVQGTTEAFF.

The chain combines TRBV29-1 with TRBJ2-7, with 11 bases identical to TRBD1. V was pared by 2 bases and J by 0 bases, with 6 bases of the junction left unmatched. The CDR3 has 16 residues. Germline V lookup: CDR1 SQVTM, CDR2 ANQGSEA. CDR3 DNA sequence: TGCAGCGTTGAAATGGGACAGGGGGTCACCTCCTACGAGCAGTACTTC. This translates into CSVEMGQGVTSYEQYF.

The chain is built from TRBV7-8 and TRBJ1-2; unclear D gene. V lost 1 base, J lost 7 bases, and 10 bases lay in between. This CDR3 spans 13 amino acids. Per germline, CDR1 SGHVS and CDR2 FQNEAQ. The CDR3 is CASSLVSGSGYTF. The CDR3 DNA follows: TGTGCCAGCAGCTTAGTTTCGGGTTCTGGCTACACCTTC.

J is TRBJ2-7 and V is TRBV29-1, with 7 positions matching TRBD2. The length of the CDR3 is 13 residues. V was clipped by 3 bases and J by 6 bases; unmatched bases: 8. Germline CDR1 is SQVTM and CDR2 is ANQGSEA. CDR3: CSVEKGGPSEQYF. The CDR3 DNA reads TGCAGCGTTGAGAAGGGAGGGCCCAGCGAGCAGTACTTC.

This clonotype was recorded at least ten times. CDR3 in DNA: TGTGCCAGCAGCGTAGAAGGACTAGCGGGGGGCGGTAATGAGCAGTTCTTC. It encodes CASSVEGLAGGGNEQFF. The V gene is TRBV9, the J gene TRBJ2-1; 14 bases are shared with TRBD2. CDR1 and CDR2 from the germline V gene are SGDLS and YYNGEE. The CDR3 totals 17 residues. V lost 0 bases, J lost 7 bases, and 6 bases stayed unmatched.

Remarks on this clonotype: Being one base from a much bigger clone, this may be a read error. The chain links TRBV4-1 to TRBJ2-7; TRBD1 aligns across 8 bases. CDR3 size: 17 residues. In germline, CDR1 is MGHRA, CDR2 YSYEKL. The V gene end was trimmed by 4 bases and the J gene end by 2 bases; junction bases not matched to a gene: 13. CDR3 residues: CASSRTHGTGQTYEQYF. As DNA, the CDR3 is TGCGCCAGCAGCCGCACCCACGGGACAGGCCAAACCTACGAGCAGTACTTC.

This clonotype was seen ten or more times. This CDR3 reads CASSHSGTSGPYPTDTQYF. The CDR3 nucleotides read TGTGCCAGCAGCCATTCCGGGACTAGCGGGCCTTACCCCACAGATACGCAGTATTTT. V gene TRBV3-1 combines with J gene TRBJ2-3, with 12 bases aligning to TRBD2. CDR1 is LGHDT, CDR2 YNNKEL, per germline (reference sequence). The V gene end was trimmed by 3 bases and the J gene end by 2 bases; junction bases not matched to a gene: 12. CDR3 length: 19 residues.

This clonotype was seen ten or more times. J is TRBJ1-1 and V is TRBV6-5, with D perhaps TRBD1 (5 bases). CDR1 MNHEY and CDR2 SVGAGI come from the germline V gene. The V end was cut by 2 bases, the J end by 0 bases, with 22 bases between. The CDR3 extends over 19 amino acids. The CDR3 DNA reads as TGTGCCAGCAGTTACGCGGCGGGGCGAGGATGGGGTTTGAACACTGAAGCTTTCTTT. This gives the protein CASSYAAGRGWGLNTEAFF.

This clonotype was found many times. This sequence joins TRBV12-3 or TRBV12-4 and TRBJ1-4; no clear D gene. The V and J ends lost 6 bases and 3 bases respectively, with 11 bases between them. CDR3 length: 14 amino acids. The CDR3 DNA reads as TGTGCCAGCAGCCCGAGCGGGGCTAATGAAAAACTGTTTTTT. Translated: CASSPSGANEKLFF.